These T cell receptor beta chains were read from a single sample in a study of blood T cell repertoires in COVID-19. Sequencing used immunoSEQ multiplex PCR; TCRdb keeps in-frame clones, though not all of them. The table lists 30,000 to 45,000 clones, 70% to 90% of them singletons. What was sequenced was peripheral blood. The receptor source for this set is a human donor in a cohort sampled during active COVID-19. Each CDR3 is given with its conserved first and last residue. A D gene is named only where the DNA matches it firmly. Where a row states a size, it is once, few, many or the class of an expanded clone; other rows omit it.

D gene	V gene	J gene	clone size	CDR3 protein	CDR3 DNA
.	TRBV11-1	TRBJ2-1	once	CASSFRRENEQFF	TGTGCCAGCAGCTTTAGGAGGGAGAATGAGCAGTTCTTC
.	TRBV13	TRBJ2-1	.	CASSIPPSSLYYNEQFF	TGTGCCAGCAGCATCCCCCCGTCCTCCTTATACTACAATGAGCAGTTCTTC
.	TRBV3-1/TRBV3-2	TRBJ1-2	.	CASSQDDRQVHGYTF	TGTGCCAGCAGCCAAGATGATCGACAGGTACATGGCTACACCTTC
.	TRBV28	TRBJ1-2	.	CASSSINRDSLYGYTF	TGTGCCAGCAGCTCAATAAACCGGGACTCCCTCTATGGCTACACCTTC
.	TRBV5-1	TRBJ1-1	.	CASISRDGTEAFF	TGCGCCAGCATATCCAGGGATGGGACTGAAGCTTTCTTT
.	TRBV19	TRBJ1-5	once	CASLSARYSNQPQHF	TGTGCCAGCCTCTCTGCTCGGTATAGCAATCAGCCCCAGCATTTT
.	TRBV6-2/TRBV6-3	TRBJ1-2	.	CASSYGGSFYGYTF	TGTGCCAGCAGTTATGGAGGATCTTTCTATGGCTACACCTTC
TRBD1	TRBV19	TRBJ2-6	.	CASSDGTGSGANVLTF	TGTGCCAGTAGTGATGGGACAGGGTCTGGGGCCAACGTCCTGACTTTC
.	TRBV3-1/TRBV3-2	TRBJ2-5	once	CASSQRRGTQYF	TGTGCCAGCAGCCAGAGGCGGGGGACCCAGTACTTC
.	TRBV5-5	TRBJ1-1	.	CASSFWGENTEAFF	TGTGCCAGCAGCTTTTGGGGAGAGAACACTGAAGCTTTCTTT
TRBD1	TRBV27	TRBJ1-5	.	CASSPFSDRENQPQHF	TGTGCCAGCAGTCCTTTTTCCGACAGGGAGAATCAGCCCCAGCATTTT
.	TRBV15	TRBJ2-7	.	CATSRDMSVSNYEQYF	TGTGCCACCAGCAGAGATATGTCCGTGAGCAACTACGAGCAGTACTTC
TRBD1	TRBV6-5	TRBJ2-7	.	CASSYQDRGDEQYF	TGTGCCAGCAGTTACCAGGACAGGGGTGACGAGCAGTACTTC
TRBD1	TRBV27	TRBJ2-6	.	CASSYQGQAGANVLTF	TGTGCCAGCAGTTACCAGGGACAGGCTGGGGCCAACGTCCTGACTTTC
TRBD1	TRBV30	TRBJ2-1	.	CAWSRGTEQFF	TGTGCCTGGAGCAGGGGGACCGAGCAGTTCTTC
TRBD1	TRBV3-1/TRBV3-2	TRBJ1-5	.	CASSQDSFGTGYQPQHF	TGTGCCAGCAGCCAAGATTCGTTTGGGACAGGGTATCAGCCCCAGCATTTT
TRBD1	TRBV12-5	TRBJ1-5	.	CASGPRQGVLGQPQHF	TGTGCTAGTGGGCCCCGCCAGGGGGTCCTCGGGCAGCCCCAGCATTTT
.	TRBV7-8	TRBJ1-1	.	CASSLWRDGTEAFF	TGTGCCAGCAGCTTATGGAGGGACGGCACTGAAGCTTTCTTT
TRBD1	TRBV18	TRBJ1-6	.	CASSPDRFNSPLHF	TGTGCCAGCTCACCGGACAGGTTTAATTCACCCCTCCACTTT
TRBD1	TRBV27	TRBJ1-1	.	CASSPRQGNTEAFF	TGTGCCAGCAGTCCACGACAGGGGAACACTGAAGCTTTCTTT
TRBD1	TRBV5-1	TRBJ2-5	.	CASSGGQGRWETQYF	TGCGCCAGCAGCGGTGGACAGGGAAGGTGGGAGACCCAGTACTTC
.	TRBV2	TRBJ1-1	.	CASSAQARFAFF	TGTGCCAGCAGTGCTCAGGCCCGGTTCGCTTTCTTT
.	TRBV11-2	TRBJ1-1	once	CASSLGTVRNTEAFF	TGTGCCAGCAGCTTAGGGACAGTCCGGAACACTGAAGCTTTCTTT
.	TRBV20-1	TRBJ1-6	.	CSASQLAGARNSPLHF	TGCAGTGCTAGTCAACTGGCAGGGGCGCGGAATTCACCCCTCCACTTT
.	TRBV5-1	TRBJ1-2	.	CASSLVTANYGYTF	TGCGCCAGCAGCTTGGTCACAGCTAACTATGGCTACACCTTC
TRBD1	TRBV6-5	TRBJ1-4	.	CASRNRGSDRKLFF	TGTGCCAGCAGAAACAGGGGGTCTGACCGGAAACTGTTTTTT
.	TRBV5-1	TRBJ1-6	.	CASRTDPGNSPLHF	TGCGCCAGCAGAACGGACCCGGGGAATTCACCCCTCCACTTT
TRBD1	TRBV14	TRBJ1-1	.	CATAGQMNTEAFF	TGTGCCACTGCGGGACAGATGAACACTGAAGCTTTCTTT
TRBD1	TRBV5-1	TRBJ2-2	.	CASSLGQGKGGELFF	TGCGCCAGCAGCTTGGGACAGGGAAAGGGCGGGGAGCTGTTTTTT
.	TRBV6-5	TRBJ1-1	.	CASSYFATGNTEAFF	TGTGCCAGCAGTTACTTTGCGACAGGGAACACTGAAGCTTTCTTT
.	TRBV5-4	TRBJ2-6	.	CASSSSGQSSGANVLTF	TGTGCCAGCAGCTCCTCAGGGCAGAGCTCTGGGGCCAACGTCCTGACTTTC
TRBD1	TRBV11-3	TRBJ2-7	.	CASSLNPGQGYEQYF	TGTGCCAGCAGCTTAAACCCGGGACAGGGTTACGAGCAGTACTTC
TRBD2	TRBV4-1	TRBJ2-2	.	CASSRLPGLAGGQSTGELFF	TGCGCCAGCAGCCGATTACCGGGACTAGCGGGGGGGCAGAGCACCGGGGAGCTGTTTTTT
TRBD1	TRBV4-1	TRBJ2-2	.	CASSQTTGAPTGELFF	TGCGCCAGCAGCCAAACGACAGGGGCGCCCACCGGGGAGCTGTTTTTT
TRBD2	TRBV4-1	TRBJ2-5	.	CASRLTLAGGSQYF	TGCGCCAGCAGGCTTACACTAGCGGGGGGATCTCAGTACTTC
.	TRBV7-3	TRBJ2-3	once	CASSLRGWGTTDTQYF	TGTGCCAGCAGCTTACGGGGTTGGGGAACCACAGATACGCAGTATTTT
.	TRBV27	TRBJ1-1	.	CASSGRMNTEAFF	TGTGCCAGCAGTGGGCGCATGAACACTGAAGCTTTCTTT
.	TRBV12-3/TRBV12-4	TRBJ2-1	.	CASTLRSGNEQFF	TGTGCCAGCACCCTAAGGAGCGGAAATGAGCAGTTCTTC
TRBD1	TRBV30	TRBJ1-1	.	CAWNPEGQGRTEAFF	TGTGCCTGGAACCCAGAAGGACAGGGACGGACTGAAGCTTTCTTT
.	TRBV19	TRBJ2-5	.	CASSIRTGKRARGETQYF	TGTGCCAGTAGTATCCGAACGGGGAAGAGGGCTAGGGGGGAGACCCAGTACTTC
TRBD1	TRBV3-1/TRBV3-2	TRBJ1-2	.	CASSHWDRGGGYTF	TGTGCCAGCAGCCACTGGGACAGGGGCGGGGGCTACACCTTC
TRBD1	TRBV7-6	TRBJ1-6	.	CASSLALAGGPLHF	TGTGCCAGCAGCTTAGCTCTGGCAGGGGGACCCCTCCACTTT